The 30 T cell receptor beta chains below all came from one sample that was sequenced in a study of blood T cell repertoires in COVID-19. Measured with immunoSEQ multiplex PCR; TCRdb has only the in-frame clones, and not every one. In the table there are 250,000 to 350,000 clones, about nine tenths of which are singletons. Specimen: peripheral blood. These receptors originate from a woman in her forties who had recovered from COVID-19.

Only one count was recorded for this clone. This rearrangement joins TRBV5-5 to TRBJ1-5; 9 bases match TRBD1. The CDR3 loop spans 15 amino acids. J lost 7 bases, V lost 2 bases, and 7 bases had no gene match. The germline gives CDR1 SGHKS, CDR2 YYEKEE (reference sequence). The CDR3 region has the DNA TGTGCCAGCAGCTTCGGGACAGGGCGGAGGCAGCCCCAGCATTTT. Protein: CASSFGTGRRQPQHF. The whole variable domain, remainder taken from reference TRBV5-5 and TRBJ1-5, is DAGVTQSPTHLIKTRGQQVTLRCSPISGHKSVSWYQQVLGQGPQFIFQYYEKEERGRGNFPDRFSARQFPNYSSELNVNALLLGDSALYLCASSFGTGRRQPQHFGDGTRLSIL.

CDR3 region: CASSWRTARQFF. CDR3 coding DNA: TGTGCCAGCAGCTGGCGGACAGCCCGGCAGTTCTTC. The chain is built from TRBV6-5 and TRBJ2-1; possibly TRBD1 for D (6 bases). The CDR3 sequence is 12 residues long. Trimming took off 6 bases at V and 12 bases at J, with 15 bases between the two ends. Looked up from germline, CDR1 is MNHEY and CDR2 is SVGAGI.

The chain carries TRBV19 and TRBJ1-2; D gene unclear. Germline V gene sequence: CDR1 LNHDA, CDR2 SQIVND (reference sequence). V was trimmed by 5 bases and J by 6 bases, leaving 13 bases between them. The CDR3 extends over 13 amino acids. The CDR3 here is CASSQGLGDGYTF. The CDR3 DNA reads as TGTGCCAGTAGTCAAGGACTGGGTGATGGCTACACCTTC.

This clone is a singleton in its sample. V and J are TRBV10-1 and TRBJ2-3, with a tentative D call TRBD1 (5 bases). Looked up from germline, CDR1 is WNHNN and CDR2 is SYGVQD (reference sequence). The CDR3 has 14 residues. V dropped 3 bases and J dropped 5 bases, with 12 bases sitting between them. The CDR3 nucleotides are TGCGCCAGCAGTGATCCCTACCAGGGAGATACGCAGTATTTT. Protein sequence: CASSDPYQGDTQYF.

This clone has only one observation. At one end, the junction sequence differs from germline, possibly due to a read error. The rearrangement uses TRBV2 and TRBJ2-3; 9 bases are a match to TRBD2. Germline CDR1 and CDR2: SNHLY and FYNNEI. This CDR3 is built from 11 residues. This CDR3 is CASSEASGSQF. CDR3 DNA: TGTGCCAGCAGTGAAGCTAGCGGGAGTCAATTT.

This clone was seen just once. This rearrangement joins TRBV10-3 to TRBJ2-1; 7 bases agree with TRBD2. CDR1 is ENHRY, CDR2 SYGVKD, per germline. The CDR3 consists of 14 residues. V shed 8 bases and J 6 bases; nucleotides not matched to a gene: 10. The CDR3 nucleotides read TGTGCCATCGGGGCCCTAGCGGAAACCAATGAGCAGTTCTTC. It specifies CAIGALAETNEQFF.

The chain recombines TRBV5-1 with TRBJ2-1; TRBD2 matches at 13 bases. Trimming took 4 bases from V and 2 from J; bases not matched to a gene: 6. Germline CDR1 and CDR2: SGHRS and YFSETQ. There are 17 residues in the CDR3. The CDR3 DNA sequence: TGCGCCAGCAGCATTCCCGGGACTAGCGGGGCCTACAATGAGCAGTTCTTC. Its translation: CASSIPGTSGAYNEQFF.

J is TRBJ1-6 and V is TRBV21-1. TRBV21-1 is described as a pseudogene. CDR3 length: 16 amino acids. The CDR3 loop reads CASSKVGLDSDSPLHF. CDR3 in DNA: TGTGCCAGCAGCAAAGTCGGCTTGGACTCGGATTCACCCCTCCACTTT.

The rearrangement links TRBV2 to TRBJ1-1; 9 bases fit TRBD1. CDR1 is SNHLY and CDR2 is FYNNEI in the germline V gene. The J segment lost 1 base and the V segment lost 6 bases, leaving 3 bases of the junction unmatched. The CDR3 runs to 14 residues. CDR3 loop: CASRQGAWNTEAFF. The CDR3 nucleotides read TGTGCCAGCAGACAGGGGGCCTGGAACACTGAAGCTTTCTTT.

The CDR3 coding sequence is TGTGCCAGTAGTGTACAGGGGGCGGCTAACACTGAAGCTTTCTTT. Translation: CASSVQGAANTEAFF. The chain is built from TRBV19 and TRBJ1-1, with 9 bases lining up with TRBD1. The CDR3 has 15 residues. CDR1 is LNHDA and CDR2 is SQIVND in the germline V gene (reference sequence). The trim removed 5 bases at V and 2 bases at J, leaving 6 bases unmatched.

This rearrangement joins TRBV6-4 to TRBJ1-1; D unclear. From germline, CDR1 is MRHNA and CDR2 SNTAGT. This CDR3 is 18 amino acids long. The V end lost 0 bases, the J end lost 5 bases, and 22 bases lay between the germline ends. The CDR3 region is CASSDSNITATGGTEAFF. CDR3 in DNA: TGTGCCAGCAGTGACTCGAATATCACAGCGACGGGAGGGACTGAAGCTTTCTTT.

The rearrangement links TRBV3-1 (or the pseudogene TRBV3-2) to TRBJ1-1, with 9 bases matching TRBD1. Germline CDR1 is LGHDT and CDR2 is YNNKEL (reference sequence). Trimming cost V 4 bases and J 0 bases; bases outside gene matches: 12. The CDR3 runs to 18 residues. CDR3 DNA sequence: TGTGCCAGCAGCCGAAGTACAGGGACAGGGACTATGAACACTGAAGCTTTCTTT. Amino acid sequence: CASSRSTGTGTMNTEAFF.

CDR3 residues: CASTLGGSDYGYTF. The CDR3 DNA follows: TGTGCCAGCACCCTTGGAGGGAGTGACTATGGCTACACCTTC. The chain recombines TRBV9 with TRBJ1-2; no definite D call. V lost 6 bases and J 3 bases, leaving 15 bases between the germline ends. CDR1 SGDLS and CDR2 YYNGEE come from the germline V gene. The CDR3 length is 14 residues.

This clone was detected only a few times. The chain has TRBV19 and TRBJ2-1; 12 bases line up with TRBD2. The CDR3 has 15 amino acids. Germline CDR1 reads LNHDA; CDR2 reads SQIVND (reference sequence). The V segment lost 7 bases and the J segment 9 bases; nucleotides outside the gene matches: 10. The CDR3 bases are TGTGCCAGTATGCAGACTAGCGGGAGTAGCGGTGAGCAGTTCTTC. Translated, it gives CASMQTSGSSGEQFF.

The rearrangement uses TRBV4-2 and TRBJ2-7, with 9 bases fitting TRBD1. V shed 2 bases and J 4 bases; nucleotides not matched to a gene: 9. This CDR3 is 16 amino acids long. Germline V CDR1 and CDR2: LGHNA, YNFKEQ. The CDR3 here is CASSQLPGTGIYEQYF. CDR3 nucleotides: TGTGCCAGCAGCCAACTCCCCGGGACAGGGATTTACGAGCAGTACTTC.

V is TRBV7-9 and J is TRBJ1-4; no clear D gene. Germline CDR1 and CDR2: SEHNR and FQNEAQ (reference sequence). Between the trimmed V and J ends, which lost 1 base and 5 bases, there was a span of 11 bases. The CDR3 totals 15 residues. The CDR3 bases are TGTGCCAGCAGCTTAGTGGGTGGAGCAAATGAAAAACTGTTTTTT. Translated: CASSLVGGANEKLFF.

J is TRBJ1-5 and V is TRBV28; a possible D gene is TRBD1 (6 bases). This CDR3 is built from 14 residues. CDR1 and CDR2 from the germline V gene are MDHEN and SYDVKM. With 6 bases removed from V and 5 bases from J, the gap between germline ends came to 14 bases. CDR3 DNA: TGTGCCAGCAGAAAAGGACAGAGCGATCAGCCCCAGCATTTT. Translating gives CASRKGQSDQPQHF. The full variable domain, rest sourced from reference TRBV28 and TRBJ1-5, is DVKVTQSSRYLVKRTGEKVFLECVQDMDHENMFWYRQDPGLGLRLIYFSYDVKMKEKGDIPEGYSVSREKKERFSLILESASTNQTSMYLCASRKGQSDQPQHFGDGTRLSIL.

The chain uses TRBV2 and TRBJ2-5; 7 bases match TRBD2. The CDR3 extends over 13 amino acids. CDR1 and CDR2 from the germline V gene are SNHLY and FYNNEI. The junction had 6 bases not matched to a gene; V was cut back by 8 bases and J by 3 bases. The CDR3 region has the DNA TGTGCCAGCGTAGTCGCGGGAGAAGAGACCCAGTACTTC. It translates to CASVVAGEETQYF.

This sequence joins TRBV7-3 and TRBJ2-1; D is uncertain. This CDR3 has 16 amino acids. V was pared by 5 bases and J by 1 base, with 15 bases between. Germline assignment: CDR1 SGHTA and CDR2 FQGTGA. Here the CDR3 reads CASSSLPGVSYNEQFF. CDR3 sequence (DNA): TGTGCCAGCAGCAGCTTACCCGGAGTGTCCTACAATGAGCAGTTCTTC.

The chain has TRBV5-1 and TRBJ1-3; 7 nucleotides agree with TRBD1. V lost 4 bases, J lost 0 bases, and 4 bases stayed unmatched. Germline CDR1 is SGHRS and CDR2 is YFSETQ. There are 15 residues in the CDR3. The CDR3 DNA is TGCGCCAGCAGCCCACAGGGGCCCTCTGGAAACACCATATATTTT. Its protein is CASSPQGPSGNTIYF.

The V gene is TRBV5-1, the J gene TRBJ1-1; 10 bases agree with TRBD1. V was pared by 0 bases and J by 7 bases, with 3 bases of the junction left unmatched. The CDR3 sequence is 14 residues long. Germline CDR1 SGHRS, CDR2 YFSETQ. The CDR3 loop is CASSLGQGAREAFF. As DNA, the CDR3 is TGCGCCAGCAGCTTGGGACAGGGGGCCCGTGAAGCTTTCTTT.

The chain has TRBV5-8 and TRBJ2-7; the D gene is possibly TRBD1 (6 bases). Trimming shortened V by 4 bases and J by 3 bases, and 8 bases separated the two germline ends. The CDR3 runs 12 residues. Germline CDR1 SGHTS, CDR2 YDEGEE. CDR3 coding DNA: TGTGCCAGCAGCCAACAGGGCTACGAGCAGTACTTC. The encoded protein is CASSQQGYEQYF.

The chain uses TRBV7-9 and TRBJ1-1; D might be TRBD1 (5 bases). CDR1 and CDR2 (germline): SEHNR, FQNEAQ (reference sequence). The CDR3 has 14 amino acids. The V end was cut by 3 bases, the J end by 5 bases, with 13 bases between. This CDR3 reads CASSLGLQGTEAFF. CDR3 DNA: TGTGCCAGCAGCTTGGGGCTCCAGGGAACTGAAGCTTTCTTT.

This clone was detected once. The rearrangement joins TRBV3-1 (or the pseudogene TRBV3-2) to TRBJ1-3; no definite D call. CDR3 size: 14 residues. Germline V lookup: CDR1 LGHDT, CDR2 YNNKEL (reference sequence). The germline V and J ends were trimmed by 4 bases and 4 bases, with 11 bases remaining between them. Here the CDR3 reads CASSLFEAGNTIYF. Here the CDR3 DNA reads TGTGCCAGCAGCCTATTCGAGGCAGGAAACACCATATATTTT.

The CDR3 nucleotides read TGTGCCAGCAGCTTGGGACTAGGAGGCTACGAGCAGTACTTC. Protein: CASSLGLGGYEQYF. The chain is built from TRBV6-6 and TRBJ2-7; 8 positions agree with TRBD2. Germline V CDR1 and CDR2: MNHNY, SVGAGI (reference sequence). The CDR3 consists of 14 residues. V lost 6 bases to trimming and J lost 3 bases; unmatched junction nucleotides: 7.

This sequence joins TRBV4-2 and TRBJ2-1; 11 nucleotides line up with TRBD2. The CDR3 is 20 residues long. The germline V gene has CDR1 LGHNA and CDR2 YNFKEQ. The V segment lost 0 bases and the J segment 6 bases; nucleotides outside the gene matches: 16. The CDR3 is CASSQDPRFLTSGSGNEQFF. In DNA, the CDR3 is TGTGCCAGCAGCCAAGACCCCCGGTTTTTAACTAGCGGGAGCGGCAATGAGCAGTTCTTC.

The V call is TRBV28, the J call TRBJ1-6; tentatively, D is TRBD1 (6 bases). The germline V gene has CDR1 MDHEN and CDR2 SYDVKM. CDR3 length: 15 amino acids. Between the trimmed V and J ends, which lost 5 bases and 6 bases, there was a span of 14 bases. The CDR3 reads CASSAGDTINSPLHF. CDR3 nucleotides: TGTGCCAGCAGTGCCGGGGACACAATTAATTCACCCCTCCACTTT.

The rearrangement links TRBV18 to TRBJ2-3; a weak D match, TRBD1 (5 bases). There are 15 residues in the CDR3. CDR1 is KGHSH and CDR2 is LQKENI in the germline V gene. V was pared by 0 bases and J by 1 base, with 8 bases between. The CDR3 nucleotides read TGTGCCAGCTCACCACCGGGGCAACGCACAGATACGCAGTATTTT. Translated, it gives CASSPPGQRTDTQYF.

V and J are TRBV11-3 and TRBJ1-1; D gene unclear. Trimming stripped 3 bases from V and 1 base from J, with 9 bases between. The V gene's germline CDR1 is SGHNT and CDR2 YENEEA. The CDR3 covers 14 residues. The DNA for the CDR3 is TGTGCCAGCAGCTTCGCAGACACGAACACTGAAGCTTTCTTT. This sequence encodes CASSFADTNTEAFF.

This chain uses TRBV29-1 with TRBJ1-6, with no clear D. Germline V gene lookup returns CDR1 SQVTM and CDR2 ANQGSEA. The V and J ends lost 4 bases and 10 bases respectively, with 20 bases between them. The CDR3 length is 15 residues. This CDR3 reads CSVGSGSSPGSPLHF. CDR3 sequence (DNA): TGCAGCGTTGGATCGGGGTCCTCGCCGGGGTCACCCCTCCACTTT.